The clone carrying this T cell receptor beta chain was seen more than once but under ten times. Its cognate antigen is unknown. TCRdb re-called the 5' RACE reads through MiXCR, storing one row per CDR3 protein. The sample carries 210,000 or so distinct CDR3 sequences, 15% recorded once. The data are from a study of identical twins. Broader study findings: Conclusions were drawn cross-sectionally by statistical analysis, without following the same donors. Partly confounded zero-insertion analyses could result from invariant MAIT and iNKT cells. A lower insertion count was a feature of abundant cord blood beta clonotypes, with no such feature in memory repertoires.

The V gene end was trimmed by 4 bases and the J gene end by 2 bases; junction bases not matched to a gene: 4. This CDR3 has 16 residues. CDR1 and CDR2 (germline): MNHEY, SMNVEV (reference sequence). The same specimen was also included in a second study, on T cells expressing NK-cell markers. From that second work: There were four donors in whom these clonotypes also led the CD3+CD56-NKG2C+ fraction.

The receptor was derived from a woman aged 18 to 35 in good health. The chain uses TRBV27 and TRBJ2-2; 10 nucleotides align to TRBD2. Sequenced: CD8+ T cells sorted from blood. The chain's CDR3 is CASSSRTSGNTGELFF. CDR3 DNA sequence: TGTGCCAGCAGTTCCCGGACTAGCGGTAACACCGGGGAGCTGTTTTTT.